This T cell receptor (beta chain) emerged from a study of beta chain features in type 1 diabetes. General study findings and limits: When Type 1 diabetes patients were examined, their TCRB CDR3s proved moderately but significantly shorter in all four CD4+ subsets. PCR might favor shorter templates, but any such skew would affect patients and controls equally.

Sorting that relied on CD45RO/CCR7/CD25/CD127/CD95/CD27 yielded CD4+ naive, central memory, regulatory and stem cell-like memory cells. Reverse transcription of all isolated RNA meant that expressed TCRB transcripts were sequenced. The average read count of naive, central memory and regulatory T cell samples was some 3.8 million. Libraries were prepared by immunoSEQ multiplex PCR; TCRdb keeps only in-frame clonotypes and omits some of them. The table records 300,000 to 350,000 clones, approximately 15% of them present only once. Of note for this clone: Its antigen is currently unknown.

Sequences were obtained from naive CD4+ T cells from blood. This clonotype was sampled from a woman aged 18-29 years with type 1 diabetes.

CDR3 in DNA: TGCGCCAGCACCTGGAGGGACAGGGGTTTAGGGCAGCCCCAGCATTTT. Translated: CASTWRDRGLGQPQHF. The chain carries TRBV5-1 and TRBJ1-5, with 10 bases matching TRBD1. Germline V CDR1 and CDR2: SGHRS, YFSETQ. Trimming at V came to 6 bases and at J to 7 bases, leaving 13 bases not matched to a gene. This CDR3 has 16 residues.